Presented here are 12 T cell receptor beta chains from one specimen sequenced in a study of blood T cell repertoires in COVID-19. Profiling relied on immunoSEQ multiplex PCR, and the TCRdb table lists in-frame clones only, not all of them. Here the sample spans about 100,000 clones, approximately 85% being singletons. Sequencing used peripheral blood. All receptors come from a woman of 80 years or more with active or convalescent COVID-19.

The chain employs TRBV5-1 and TRBJ2-1; 9 positions agree with TRBD1. CDR3 size: 14 residues. The J segment lost 6 bases and the V segment lost 7 bases, leaving 8 bases of the junction unmatched. From germline, CDR1 is SGHRS and CDR2 YFSETQ. The CDR3 nucleotides read TGCGCCAGCGGACGACAGGGGGGACCCAATGAGCAGTTCTTC. This encodes CASGRQGGPNEQFF.

The chain is built from TRBV2 and TRBJ1-1, with no clear D. CDR1 is SNHLY, CDR2 FYNNEI, per germline. CDR3 length: 11 amino acids. V lost 8 bases and J lost 7, with 11 bases in between. The DNA for the CDR3 is TGTGCCAGCGCAGGATTTTATGAAGCTTTCTTT. It codes for CASAGFYEAFF. Together with reference TRBV2 and TRBJ1-1, the CDR3 gives the full variable domain: EPEVTQTPSHQVTQMGQEVILRCVPISNHLYFYWYRQILGQKVEFLVSFYNNEISEKSEIFDDQFSVERPDGSNFTLKIRSTKLEDSAMYFCASAGFYEAFFGQGTRLTVV.

The V call is TRBV6-2 or TRBV6-3, the J call TRBJ2-1, with D possibly TRBD2 on 6 matching bases. Trimming took 2 bases from V and 9 from J, leaving 11 bases between them. This CDR3 comprises 13 residues. CDR1 is MNHEY, CDR2 SVGEGT, per germline. CDR3 bases: TGTGCCAGCAGTTACGGTGGGGGAGGTGAGCAGTTCTTC. Protein: CASSYGGGGEQFF.

The chain recombines TRBV18 with TRBJ1-1, with 11 positions matching TRBD1. Germline-derived CDR1 and CDR2 are KGHSH and LQKENI. The CDR3 sequence is 15 residues long. The V gene end was trimmed by 8 bases and the J gene end by 6 bases; junction bases not matched to a gene: 11. The CDR3, as DNA: TGTGCCAGCGAGCGGACAGGGGGCGAAGTCCCTGAAGCTTTCTTT. Protein: CASERTGGEVPEAFF.

The V gene is TRBV28, the J gene TRBJ1-5; D possibly corresponds to TRBD1 (6 bases). The V end lost 8 bases, the J end lost 2 bases, and 16 bases lay between the germline ends. The germline CDR1 and CDR2 sequences are MDHEN and SYDVKM. This CDR3 comprises 15 residues. CDR3 in DNA: TGTGCCAGCCTCCAGGGGCTCGGGCGCAATCAGCCCCAGCATTTT. Its protein product is CASLQGLGRNQPQHF.

The V call is TRBV5-1, the J call TRBJ1-2; TRBD1 aligns across 12 bases. The CDR3 extends over 17 amino acids. In germline, CDR1 is SGHRS, CDR2 YFSETQ. Losses at the gene ends were 2 bases for V and 4 bases for J; bases not matched to a gene: 9. Here the CDR3 DNA reads TGCGCCAGCAGCTTCGGGACAGGGGGCCAGGTTTTCTATGGCTACACCTTC. Protein sequence: CASSFGTGGQVFYGYTF.

V gene TRBV7-2 combines with J gene TRBJ1-2; unclear D gene. The V end lost 4 bases, the J end lost 7 bases, and 13 bases lay between the germline ends. Per the germline V gene, CDR1 is SGHTA and CDR2 is FQGNSA. The CDR3 sequence is 13 residues long. CDR3 sequence (DNA): TGTGCCAGCAGCTCACCCGATATGCGTGGCTACACCTTC. It specifies CASSSPDMRGYTF.

A word on this clone: Relative to the germline gene, one junction end is altered; a read error may explain this. The chain links TRBV5-1 to TRBJ1-4; 8 positions agree with TRBD1. This CDR3 has 16 residues. Germline loops: CDR1 SGHRS, CDR2 YFSETQ. The CDR3 loop is CASSLTGQGISEKLFF. The DNA for the CDR3 is TGTGCCAGCAGCTTAACCGGACAGGGAATCTCTGAAAAACTGTTTTTT. The variable domain in full, completed from reference TRBV5-1 and TRBJ1-4, reads KAGVTQTPRYLIKTRGQQVTLSCSPISGHRSVSWYQQTPGQGLQFLFEYFSETQRNKGNFPGRFSGRQFSNSRSEMNVSTLELGDSALYLCASSLTGQGISEKLFFGSGTQLSVL.

The chain carries TRBV28 and TRBJ2-7; D possibly corresponds to TRBD1 (6 bases). The CDR3 length is 14 residues. The germline V and J ends were trimmed by 2 bases and 0 bases, with 8 bases remaining between them. CDR1 MDHEN and CDR2 SYDVKM come from the germline V gene. Written as DNA, the CDR3 is TGTGCCAGCAGTTTACTACAGGGCTCCTACGAGCAGTACTTC. As protein: CASSLLQGSYEQYF.

V usage is TRBV29-1 and J usage is TRBJ2-3; 8 nucleotides match TRBD2. Germline V lookup: CDR1 SQVTM, CDR2 ANQGSEA. The trim removed 5 bases at V and 10 bases at J, leaving 8 bases unmatched. There are 12 residues in the CDR3. In DNA, the CDR3 is TGCAGCGTTCCCCAGCGGGAGAGGGCGCAGTATTTT. Amino acids: CSVPQRERAQYF.

The V gene is TRBV28, the J gene TRBJ1-1; TRBD1 agrees at 9 bases. Trimming cost V 2 bases and J 7 bases; bases outside gene matches: 20. The CDR3 is made up of 19 amino acids. CDR1 MDHEN and CDR2 SYDVKM come from the germline V gene. The CDR3 coding sequence is TGTGCCAGCAGTTTAAATTTGGGACAGGGCTTAGGTGGGCATCATGAAGCTTTCTTT. Amino acid sequence: CASSLNLGQGLGGHHEAFF.

Many counts were recorded for this clone. The CDR3 nucleotides are TGTGCCAGCAGCACTAGCGGGAGGGAGGAGCAGTTCTTC. It is translated as CASSTSGREEQFF. V is TRBV7-9 and J is TRBJ2-1; the match to TRBD2 covers 13 bases. Germline assignment: CDR1 SEHNR and CDR2 FQNEAQ (reference sequence). The J segment lost 10 bases and the V segment lost 5 bases, leaving 2 bases of the junction unmatched. The CDR3 length is 13 residues.